The 7 T cell receptor beta chains below come from one sample, sequenced in a study of T cell changes during pregnancy in multiple sclerosis. Repertoires were generated with immunoSEQ multiplex PCR, while TCRdb's copy carries only in-frame clones and drops some. The sample holds just under 20,000 clones, about nine tenths seen once. Sequences were derived from CD8+ T cells from peripheral blood mononuclear cells, sampled in the second trimester of pregnancy. The receptors stem from a female donor in good health, enrolled as a control in a pregnancy study.

V gene TRBV11-2 combines with J gene TRBJ2-2; D unresolved. This CDR3 has 14 amino acids. Germline CDR1 SGHAT, CDR2 FQNNGV. Trimming cost V 10 bases and J 0 bases, with 12 bases left between them. DNA for the CDR3: TGTGCCACCCGCGAATACTCGAACACCGGGGAGCTGTTTTTT. It translates to CATREYSNTGELFF.

The chain uses TRBV19 and TRBJ1-6, with D possibly being TRBD1 (5 bases). The ends were cut back, 6 bases at V and 7 bases at J, with 13 bases in the middle. The CDR3 contains 14 residues. Germline V CDR1 and CDR2: LNHDA, SQIVND (reference sequence). CDR3 amino acids: CASSNTGGNSPLHF. In nucleotides, the CDR3 is TGTGCCAGTAGCAACACAGGAGGGAATTCACCCCTCCACTTT. Filled out from reference TRBV19 and TRBJ1-6, the complete variable domain reads DGGITQSPKYLFRKEGQNVTLSCEQNLNHDAMYWYRQDPGQGLRLIYYSQIVNDFQKGDIAEGYSVSREKKESFPLTVTSAQKNPTAFYLCASSNTGGNSPLHFGNGTRLTVT.

Only a few counts were recorded for this clone. CDR3 sequence (DNA): TGTGCCAGCAGCCAAGATGGGACTAGCGGGGCCCACGAGCAGTACTTC. Its protein is CASSQDGTSGAHEQYF. This chain uses TRBV4-2 with TRBJ2-7; 13 nucleotides align to TRBD2. J lost 5 bases, V lost 0 bases, and 4 bases had no gene match. This CDR3 is 16 amino acids long. The germline gives CDR1 LGHNA, CDR2 YNFKEQ.

This rearrangement joins TRBV28 to TRBJ1-1; D ambiguous. The V gene lost 6 bases and the J gene lost 0 bases, with 17 bases spanning the gap. CDR1 and CDR2 from the germline V gene are MDHEN and SYDVKM. The CDR3 length is 16 residues. The CDR3 DNA is TGTGCCAGCAGACCTAAATGGACTGAGATGAACACTGAAGCTTTCTTT. It specifies CASRPKWTEMNTEAFF.

This clone has a handful of counts. The chain recombines TRBV19 with TRBJ1-1; 10 bases align to TRBD1. J lost 7 bases, V lost 4 bases, and 6 bases had no gene match. The CDR3 contains 14 residues. Germline CDR1 is LNHDA and CDR2 is SQIVND (reference sequence). The chain's CDR3 is CASSTGTGDVEAFF. The CDR3 DNA follows: TGTGCCAGTAGTACGGGGACAGGGGACGTTGAAGCTTTCTTT.

This clone came up once. This rearrangement joins TRBV2 to TRBJ2-1; 7 nucleotides align to TRBD2. CDR3 length equals 15 residues. Per germline, CDR1 SNHLY and CDR2 FYNNEI. The V and J ends lost 0 bases and 5 bases, in that order; junction bases with no gene match: 4. The CDR3 here is CASSEAAGAHNEQFF. The CDR3 region has the DNA TGTGCCAGCAGTGAAGCTGCGGGAGCCCACAATGAGCAGTTCTTC.

In its sample, this clone was seen once. This sequence joins TRBV19 and TRBJ2-7; 8 bases fit TRBD1. The CDR3 runs 14 residues. Unmatched junction bases numbered 13, after V lost 6 bases and J lost 9 bases. Germline V gene lookup returns CDR1 LNHDA and CDR2 SQIVND (reference sequence). CDR3 in DNA: TGTGCCAGTAGCACCGGGACAGGTTTTACGGGGCAGTACTTC. Translation: CASSTGTGFTGQYF.